This entry features one TCR beta chain sequence. This record comes from a study of blood T cell repertoires in COVID-19. Looking at the study overall: From T cells, B-cell-depleted T cells, or PBMCs came the material, which was cDNA or gDNA.

As handled by the study authors: Using reference gene primer amplification, nucleated cell counts were estimated. The method was immunoSEQ multiplex PCR; TCRdb's version includes in-frame clones alone and lacks a portion of them. The D gene and trimming were derived from the DNA, and the V and J assignments and clone size from that table. The sample includes over 95,000 clones, about four fifths seen only once; the top ten take roughly a tenth. The V and J ends lost 5 bases and 0 bases, in that order; junction bases with no gene match: 6. CDR1 is SEHNR and CDR2 is FQNEAQ in the germline V gene (reference sequence). The length of the CDR3 is 15 residues.

Material for sequencing was peripheral blood. This rearrangement joins TRBV7-9 to TRBJ2-7, with 8 bases aligning to TRBD1. The clonotype comes from a human donor in a cohort sampled during active COVID-19. CDR3 nucleotides: TGTGCCAGCAGCATTGGACAGGGCAGCTCCTACGAGCAGTACTTC. It codes for CASSIGQGSSYEQYF.